This TCR beta chain came from a study of cytomegalovirus exposure and HLA in healthy donors. Study context: Among the 398 genotyped donors, around 85% were placed in the Caucasian-associated ancestry cluster. Whole-study results and caveats: The records held CMV serostatus as the only immune exposure information. Reports described diagnosis of cytomegalovirus status by the classifier as highly specific and sensitive. In a later analysis, donors in an Asian-associated ancestry cluster reportedly had fewer N-insertions in productive TCRs than the cohort mean.

In this sample, this clone turned up once. What it binds is unknown. The V end lost 5 bases, the J end lost 5 bases, and 18 bases lay between the germline ends. Germline CDR1 SEHNR, CDR2 FQNEAQ (reference sequence). This CDR3 spans 15 amino acids. The PCR made use of 60 Vbeta and 13 Jbeta primers. Here immunoSEQ multiplex PCR was the method, and the copy in TCRdb shows in-frame clones only, minus some. Here the sample spans hundreds of thousands of clones, more than 65% being singletons. J is TRBJ1-2 and V is TRBV7-9; the D gene is possibly TRBD1 (6 bases). Input material: PBMCs. The TCR sequence derives from a young man in good health and CMV-seronegative. As DNA, the CDR3 is TGTGCCAGCAGCATGGGACATGTCCAAATTTATGGCTACACCTTC. This codes for CASSMGHVQIYGYTF.